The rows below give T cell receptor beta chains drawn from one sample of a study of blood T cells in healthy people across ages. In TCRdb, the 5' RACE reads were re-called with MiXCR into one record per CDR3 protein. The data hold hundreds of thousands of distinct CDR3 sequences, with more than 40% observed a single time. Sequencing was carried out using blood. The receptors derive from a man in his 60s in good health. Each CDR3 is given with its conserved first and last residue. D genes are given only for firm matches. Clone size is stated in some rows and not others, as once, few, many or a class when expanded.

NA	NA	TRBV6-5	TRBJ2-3	TGTGCCAGCACCCTGGTGAGGGGGGGAAACACAGATACGCAGTATTTT	CASTLVRGGNTDTQYF
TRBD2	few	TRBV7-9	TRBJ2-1	TGTGCCAGCAACCCGGGACTAGCTACTGGTGAGCAGTTCTTC	CASNPGLATGEQFF
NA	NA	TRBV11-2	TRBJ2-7	TGTGCCAGCAGCTTAGATCCCCGGAGCCATCTGTACTTC	CASSLDPRSHLYF
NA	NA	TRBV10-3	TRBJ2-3	TGTGCCTCCTCGCCGGGCCACGCTAGCACAGATGCGCAGTATTTT	CASSPGHASTDAQYF
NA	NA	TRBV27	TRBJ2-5	TGTGCCAGCAGTTGGGGTATGGGGCTGGGGGAGACCCAGTACTTC	CASSWGMGLGETQYF
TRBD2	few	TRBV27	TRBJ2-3	TGTGCCGCAGCAGGAGCGGGGGGCTCAGATACGCAGTATTTT	CAAAGAGGSDTQYF
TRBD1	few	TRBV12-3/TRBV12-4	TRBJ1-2	TGTGCCAGCAGTTTGGGATACGGACAGGGGAACTATGGCTACACCTTC	CASSLGYGQGNYGYTF
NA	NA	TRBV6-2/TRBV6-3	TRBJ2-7	TGTGCCAGCAGTTACCCCCGATGGACCGAACCCTACGAGCAGTACTTC	CASSYPRWTEPYEQYF
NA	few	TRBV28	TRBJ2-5	TGTGCCAGCAGTTTAGAGGGCAGGGTTCAAGAGACCCAGTACTTC	CASSLEGRVQETQYF
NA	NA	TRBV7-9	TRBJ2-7	TGTGCCAGCAGCGCGAACGTCGCCGAGCAGTACTTC	CASSANVAEQYF
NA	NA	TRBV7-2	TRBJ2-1	TGTGCCAGCAGCAAGGGACCCGCCCTGTGGGAGCAGTTCTTC	CASSKGPALWEQFF
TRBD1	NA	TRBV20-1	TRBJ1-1	TGCAGTGCTCCCCCGCGACAGGGCAGGACTGAAGCTTTCTTT	CSAPPRQGRTEAFF
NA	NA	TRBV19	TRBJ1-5	TGTGCCAGTAGTGTGGAAAGTCGGCCCCACGTAGGTGGCAATCAGCCCCAGCATTTT	CASSVESRPHVGGNQPQHF
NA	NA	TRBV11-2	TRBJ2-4	TGTGCCAGCAGCTTAGGGCCCAATCGAGCCAAAAACATTCAGTACTTC	CASSLGPNRAKNIQYF
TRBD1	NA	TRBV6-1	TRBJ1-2	TGTGCCAGTAGGGAGCGGGCAGGGGGTTTTGGCTACACCTTC	CASRERAGGFGYTF
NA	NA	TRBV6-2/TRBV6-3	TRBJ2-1	TGTGCCAGCAGTTACCCTCCGCGTGAGCAGTTCTTC	CASSYPPREQFF
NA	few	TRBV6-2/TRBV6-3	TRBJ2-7	TGTGCCAGCAGTTACTCGCAACTCGGATACGAGCAGTACTTC	CASSYSQLGYEQYF
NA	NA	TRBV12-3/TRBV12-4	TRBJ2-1	TGTGCCAGCAGCTCTCCATCGTCTAGAGCTCTCTCCTACAATGAGCAGTTCTTC	CASSSPSSRALSYNEQFF
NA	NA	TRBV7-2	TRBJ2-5	TGTGCCAGCAGCCCCCGTACGTGGGGGCGGGGGCCTCAAGAGACCCAGTACTTC	CASSPRTWGRGPQETQYF
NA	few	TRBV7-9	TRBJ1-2	TGTGCCAGCAGCCAAGGGGGATCAGGGGCGCACTATGGCTACACCTTC	CASSQGGSGAHYGYTF
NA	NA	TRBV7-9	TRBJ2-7	TGTGCCAGCAGCCCCGGCAACCACGGGTCCTACGAGCAGTACTTC	CASSPGNHGSYEQYF
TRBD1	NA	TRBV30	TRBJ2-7	TGTGCCTGGAGTCCAGGGGGCTACGAGCAGTACTTC	CAWSPGGYEQYF
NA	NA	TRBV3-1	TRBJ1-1	TGTGCCAGCAGCCAAGGATGGCGGTTTGAAGCTTTCTTT	CASSQGWRFEAFF
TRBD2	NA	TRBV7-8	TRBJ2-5	TGTGCCAGCAGCTTGGGGGGACTAGCGGGGGCACAAGGGACCCAGTACTTC	CASSLGGLAGAQGTQYF
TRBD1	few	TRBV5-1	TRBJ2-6	TGCGCCAGCAGCCCGCGGACAGGATACCCCTCTGGGGCCAACGTCCTGACTTTC	CASSPRTGYPSGANVLTF
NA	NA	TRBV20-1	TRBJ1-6	TGCAGTGCTAGAGATTCTTGGACAGAGAATTCACCCCTCCACTTT	CSARDSWTENSPLHF
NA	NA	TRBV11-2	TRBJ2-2	TGTGCCAGCAGCTTAATACAGGGAGGCACCGGGGAGCTGTTTTTT	CASSLIQGGTGELFF